These 26 T cell receptor beta chains came from one sample sequenced in a study of long-term antiretroviral therapy in people with HIV. Samples were assayed with immunoSEQ v3.0 at survey level. The method was immunoSEQ multiplex PCR; TCRdb's version includes in-frame clones alone and lacks a portion of them. The profile covers approximately 25,000 clones, with around four fifths appearing a single time and about 11% taken by the ten largest. The sample in question was unsorted PBMCs, obtained 0.8 years before starting antiretroviral therapy. These receptors were obtained from a young man with HIV.

V and J are TRBV27 and TRBJ1-1, with D possibly matching TRBD1 (5 bases). The V gene's germline CDR1 is MNHEY and CDR2 SMNVEV (reference sequence). The V and J ends lost 4 bases and 4 bases respectively, with 13 bases between them. The CDR3 totals 14 residues. In nucleotides, the CDR3 is TGTGCCAGCAGTTGGGGTGGGGGGGGCACTGAAGCTTTCTTT. Protein sequence: CASSWGGGGTEAFF.

V gene TRBV29-1 combines with J gene TRBJ2-7; 12 positions match TRBD2. Germline-derived CDR1 and CDR2 are SQVTM and ANQGSEA. V gave up 5 bases and J gave up 6 bases; unmatched junction bases: 2. This CDR3 contains 12 residues. The CDR3 protein is CSVRLAGAEQYF. The DNA for the CDR3 is TGCAGCGTTCGACTAGCGGGAGCCGAGCAGTACTTC.

V gene TRBV5-1 combines with J gene TRBJ1-2; TRBD1 is a possible D gene (5 bases). Trimming stripped 2 bases from V and 8 bases from J, with 19 bases between. CDR1 is SGHRS, CDR2 YFSETQ, per germline. The CDR3 has 15 residues. This CDR3 is CASSLNARASGGYTF. CDR3 in DNA: TGCGCCAGCAGCTTAAATGCCAGGGCATCGGGAGGCTACACCTTC.

The count of this clone is one. V usage is TRBV19 and J usage is TRBJ2-1, with 11 bases lining up with TRBD2. The trim removed 6 bases at V and 0 bases at J, leaving 7 bases unmatched. Looked up from germline, CDR1 is LNHDA and CDR2 is SQIVND (reference sequence). The CDR3 contains 17 residues. The CDR3 nucleotides are TGTGCCAGTAGGAATCCCGGACTAGCGGGCTCCTACAATGAGCAGTTCTTC. It specifies CASRNPGLAGSYNEQFF.

The chain carries TRBV29-1 and TRBJ1-1; no firm D call. The CDR3 spans 11 residues. Germline V gene sequence: CDR1 SQVTM, CDR2 ANQGSEA. Trimming stripped 6 bases from V and 5 bases from J, with 10 bases between. This CDR3 reads CSVREVTEAFF. CDR3 coding DNA: TGCAGCGTAAGGGAAGTTACTGAAGCTTTCTTT.

The J gene is TRBJ2-2, the V gene TRBV6-5; D is unresolved. V shed 2 bases and J shed 5 bases, with 12 bases lying between them. The V gene's germline CDR1 is MNHEY and CDR2 SVGAGI. The CDR3 extends over 15 amino acids. CDR3 region: CASSYDTTVTGELFF. For the CDR3, the DNA is TGTGCCAGCAGTTACGACACGACGGTGACCGGGGAGCTGTTTTTT.

V and J are TRBV27 and TRBJ2-5, with TRBD2 matching over 12 bases. Germline-derived CDR1 and CDR2 are MNHEY and SMNVEV (reference sequence). The CDR3 sequence is 16 residues long. V trimming: 4 bases; J trimming: 5 bases; junction bases outside the gene matches: 8. The CDR3 region is CASSSPSSGRGETQYF. The CDR3 region has the DNA TGTGCCAGCAGTTCCCCTTCTAGCGGGAGGGGGGAGACCCAGTACTTC.

J is TRBJ2-3 and V is TRBV5-1; the match to TRBD2 covers 12 bases. This CDR3 region has 14 residues. V shed 6 bases, J shed 3 bases, and the junction held 2 bases outside the gene matches. From germline, CDR1 is SGHRS and CDR2 YFSETQ. This CDR3 is CASTGLAGTDTQYF. Here the CDR3 DNA reads TGCGCCAGCACCGGACTAGCGGGAACAGATACGCAGTATTTT.

This clone was seen a single time. The gene calls are TRBV19 and TRBJ2-1; 9 positions match TRBD1. J was trimmed by 0 bases and V by 4 bases; bases with no gene match: 4. The CDR3 length is 16 residues. Germline V gene sequence: CDR1 LNHDA, CDR2 SQIVND (reference sequence). In nucleotides, the CDR3 is TGTGCCAGTAGTAAGTTGACAGGGGGCTCCTACAATGAGCAGTTCTTC. Amino acid sequence: CASSKLTGGSYNEQFF.

The table lists this clone with a few counts. The chain carries TRBV4-2 and TRBJ2-6; maybe TRBD1 (5 bases). This CDR3 contains 15 residues. V lost 3 bases, J lost 0 bases, and 6 bases lay in between. Germline V gene lookup returns CDR1 LGHNA and CDR2 YNFKEQ. The CDR3 is CASSQDNSGANVLTF. CDR3 coding DNA: TGTGCCAGCAGCCAGGACAACTCTGGGGCCAACGTCCTGACTTTC.

The V call is TRBV5-4, the J call TRBJ2-7, with D uncertain. Trimming stripped 0 bases from V and 7 bases from J, with 17 bases between. Germline V gives CDR1 SGHNT, CDR2 YYREEE (reference sequence). This CDR3 spans 15 amino acids. The CDR3 DNA reads as TGTGCCAGCAGCTTGGGGGTTGAATTGAGAAAAGAGCAGTACTTC. This gives the protein CASSLGVELRKEQYF. The entire variable domain, with the rest obtained from reference TRBV5-4 and TRBJ2-7, is as follows: ETGVTQSPTHLIKTRGQQVTLRCSSQSGHNTVSWYQQALGQGPQFIFQYYREEENGRGNFPPRFSGLQFPNYSSELNVNALELDDSALYLCASSLGVELRKEQYFGPGTRLTVT.

The chain has TRBV18 and TRBJ1-3; a possible D gene is TRBD1 (5 bases). The CDR3 is 16 amino acids. V gave up 3 bases and J gave up 0 bases, with 12 bases separating them. Looked up from germline, CDR1 is KGHSH and CDR2 is LQKENI. CDR3 nucleotide sequence: TGTGCCAGCTCACCGGCCGGGACGGGCTCTGGAAACACCATATATTTT. This translates into CASSPAGTGSGNTIYF.

The chain carries TRBV5-1 and TRBJ2-7; tentatively, D is TRBD2 (6 bases). Germline loops: CDR1 SGHRS, CDR2 YFSETQ. V was shortened by 7 bases and J by 3 bases, with 17 bases between the two germline ends. This CDR3 is built from 14 residues. Here the CDR3 reads CASRAGRGNYEQYF. DNA for the CDR3: TGCGCCAGCCGGGCGGGGCGGGGAAACTACGAGCAGTACTTC.

The rearrangement links TRBV11-3 to TRBJ2-6; D call uncertain. V was clipped by 2 bases and J by 4 bases, with 21 bases between them. This CDR3 contains 19 residues. From germline, CDR1 is SGHNT and CDR2 YENEEA. The CDR3 DNA is TGTGCCAGCAGCTTAAGTACTGGCTTTACCGCTGGAGGGGCCAACGTCCTGACTTTC. Translated, it gives CASSLSTGFTAGGANVLTF.

The chain employs TRBV5-1 and TRBJ1-4; the match to TRBD1 covers 8 bases. Germline V gene lookup returns CDR1 SGHRS and CDR2 YFSETQ. The CDR3 consists of 15 residues. Trimming removed 3 bases from V and 8 bases from J; junction bases left unmatched: 9. CDR3 protein: CASSWETGENEKLFF. DNA for the CDR3: TGCGCCAGCAGCTGGGAGACAGGGGAGAACGAAAAACTGTTTTTT. Looking up the rest from reference TRBV5-1 and TRBJ1-4 gives the full variable domain: KAGVTQTPRYLIKTRGQQVTLSCSPISGHRSVSWYQQTPGQGLQFLFEYFSETQRNKGNFPGRFSGRQFSNSRSEMNVSTLELGDSALYLCASSWETGENEKLFFGSGTQLSVL.

The chain carries TRBV4-1 and TRBJ1-6, with unresolved D. The CDR3 has 14 amino acids. Germline CDR1 and CDR2: MGHRA and YSYEKL. The V end lost 4 bases, the J end lost 7 bases, and 11 bases lay between the germline ends. This CDR3 is CASSPLRRNSPLHF. The CDR3 bases are TGCGCCAGCAGCCCCCTCAGGAGGAATTCACCCCTCCACTTT.

The rearrangement links TRBV7-8 to TRBJ1-5; perhaps TRBD1 as D (6 bases). The CDR3 length is 16 residues. Germline CDR1 reads SGHVS; CDR2 reads FQNEAQ. V lost 5 bases, J lost 6 bases, and 20 bases lay in between. The CDR3 DNA follows: TGTGCCAGCAGCCGGAGGACAGCCCAAGGGAGTCAGCCCCAGCATTTT. Translated, it gives CASSRRTAQGSQPQHF. Combining the CDR3 with reference TRBV7-8 and TRBJ1-5 gives the whole variable domain GAGVSQSPRYKVAKRGQDVALRCDPISGHVSLFWYQQALGQGPEFLTYFQNEAQLDKSGLPSDRFFAERPEGSVSTLKIQRTQQEDSAVYLCASSRRTAQGSQPQHFGDGTRLSIL.

The V and J genes are TRBV6-1 and TRBJ1-1; no clear D gene. Germline V gene sequence: CDR1 MNHNS, CDR2 SASEGT. Trimming took 6 bases from V and 5 from J, leaving 16 bases between them. This CDR3 region has 14 residues. This CDR3 is CASSDGRLWTEAFF. The CDR3 nucleotides are TGTGCCAGCAGCGACGGACGGCTGTGGACTGAAGCTTTCTTT.

The chain links TRBV7-2 to TRBJ1-2; possible D gene TRBD1, 6 bases. Germline V gene sequence: CDR1 SGHTA, CDR2 FQGNSA. Trimming removed 1 base at V and 8 bases at J, with 14 bases between. The CDR3 spans 14 residues. The CDR3 DNA sequence: TGTGCCAGCAGCTTAGTGGGTTCCCAGGGGGGCTACACCTTC. This translates into CASSLVGSQGGYTF. The complete variable domain, with remaining parts taken from reference TRBV7-2 and TRBJ1-2, reads GAGVSQSPSNKVTEKGKDVELRCDPISGHTALYWYRQSLGQGLEFLIYFQGNSAPDKSGLPSDRFSAERTGGSVSTLTIQRTQQEDSAVYLCASSLVGSQGGYTFGSGTRLTVV.

This clone was counted between two and nine times. The CDR3 bases are TGTGCCAGCAGCTTTCCAGCGGGAGGAACCTACGAGCAGTACTTC. Protein sequence: CASSFPAGGTYEQYF. The gene calls are TRBV11-2 and TRBJ2-7, with 9 bases matching TRBD2. Germline V gene sequence: CDR1 SGHAT, CDR2 FQNNGV. Trimming removed 3 bases from V and 2 bases from J; junction bases left unmatched: 5. The CDR3 has 15 amino acids.

V gene TRBV4-1 combines with J gene TRBJ2-7, with unresolved D. CDR3 length: 13 residues. The V gene's germline CDR1 is MGHRA and CDR2 YSYEKL. Deletions cut 3 bases from V and 1 base from J, with 7 bases between. Here the CDR3 DNA reads TGCGCCAGCAGCCAGGTCGGGTCCTACGAGCAGTACTTC. Translated, it gives CASSQVGSYEQYF.

The chain uses TRBV18 and TRBJ1-4; 7 nucleotides align to TRBD1. In germline, CDR1 is KGHSH, CDR2 LQKENI. This CDR3 has 14 residues. The V segment lost 6 bases and the J segment 6 bases; nucleotides outside the gene matches: 7. CDR3 loop: CASSQTGFYEKLFF. The CDR3, as DNA: TGTGCCAGCTCGCAGACAGGGTTTTATGAAAAACTGTTTTTT.

The V and J genes are TRBV7-2 and TRBJ2-7, with 8 bases aligning to TRBD1. Germline trimming cut 5 bases from V and 4 bases from J; bases unmatched to any gene: 7. The CDR3 consists of 14 residues. Germline assignment: CDR1 SGHTA and CDR2 FQGNSA. This CDR3 reads CASSQQGGLYEQYF. DNA of the CDR3: TGTGCCAGCAGCCAACAGGGGGGCCTTTACGAGCAGTACTTC. The complete variable domain, with remaining parts taken from reference TRBV7-2 and TRBJ2-7, reads GAGVSQSPSNKVTEKGKDVELRCDPISGHTALYWYRQSLGQGLEFLIYFQGNSAPDKSGLPSDRFSAERTGGSVSTLTIQRTQQEDSAVYLCASSQQGGLYEQYFGPGTRLTVT.

This rearrangement joins TRBV28 to TRBJ2-1; TRBD2 agrees at 9 bases. V lost 5 bases to trimming and J lost 7 bases; unmatched junction nucleotides: 15. CDR1 and CDR2 (germline): MDHEN, SYDVKM. There are 17 residues in the CDR3. CDR3 bases: TGTGCCAGCAGTCCCACCCTGATCGGGACTAGCTGGAATGAGCAGTTCTTC. Residues: CASSPTLIGTSWNEQFF.

V usage is TRBV29-1 and J usage is TRBJ1-2, with 7 bases identical to TRBD1. Germline V gene lookup returns CDR1 SQVTM and CDR2 ANQGSEA. V dropped 7 bases and J dropped 0; count of bases not matched to a gene: 8. CDR3 length: 14 amino acids. The CDR3 here is CSARTGAANYGYTF. CDR3 in DNA: TGCAGCGCCCGGACAGGAGCCGCTAACTATGGCTACACCTTC.

This chain connects TRBV21-1 to TRBJ1-5. TRBV21-1 is designated a pseudogene. CDR3 length: 21 amino acids. The CDR3 loop is CASSKNSIPPRSAKKNQPQHF. The CDR3 DNA reads TGTGCCAGCAGCAAAAATTCCATCCCCCCTAGGTCAGCCAAAAAGAATCAGCCCCAGCATTTT.